This TCR beta chain is drawn from a study of CD8+CD57+ T cells in acquired aplastic anemia. About the study: Recorded DNA amounts for sorted CD4+ and CD8+ cells had an average of about 3 ug.

This clonotype turned up a few times. The antigen remains unidentified. It was genomic DNA that served as the template for profiling TCR beta VDJ and CDR3. MiXCR, run by TCRdb on the reads, gives a single entry per CDR3 protein. This table holds 400,000 to 450,000 distinct CDR3 sequences, about two thirds found once. Notes on the study in general: Patients and controls turned out to have approximately 29 CD8+ CDR3 sequences in common.

V was shortened by 4 bases and J by 5 bases, with 13 bases between the two germline ends. This CDR3 region has 14 residues. The germline gives CDR1 SNHLY, CDR2 FYNNEI. The TCR originated in a human donor in good health, serving as a control. The chain recombines TRBV2 with TRBJ2-3; D is perhaps TRBD1 (5 bases). Sequencing was performed on sorted CD4+, CD8+, or CD8+CD57+ T cells (not recorded which) from PBMCs. CDR3: CASSVQGTIDTQYF. DNA of the CDR3: TGTGCCAGCAGTGTTCAGGGTACGATAGATACGCAGTATTTT.